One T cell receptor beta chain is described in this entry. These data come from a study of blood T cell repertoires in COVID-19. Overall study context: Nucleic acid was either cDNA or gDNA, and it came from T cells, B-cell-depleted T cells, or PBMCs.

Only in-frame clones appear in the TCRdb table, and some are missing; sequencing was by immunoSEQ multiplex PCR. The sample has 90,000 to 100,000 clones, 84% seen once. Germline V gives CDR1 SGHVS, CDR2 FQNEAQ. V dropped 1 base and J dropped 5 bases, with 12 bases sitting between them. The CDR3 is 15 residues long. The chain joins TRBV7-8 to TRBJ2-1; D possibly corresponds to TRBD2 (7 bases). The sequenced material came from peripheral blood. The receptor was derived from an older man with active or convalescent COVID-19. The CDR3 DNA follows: TGTGCCAGCAGCTTAGTGGGGGGGCTTAACAATGAGCAGTTCTTC. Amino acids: CASSLVGGLNNEQFF.